The rows below give T cell receptor beta chains drawn from one sample of a study of identical twins. TCRdb re-derived calls from the 5' RACE reads in MiXCR, one entry per CDR3 protein. The sample includes hundreds of thousands of distinct CDR3 sequences, 8.5% to 9% of them seen just once. These same data were also listed under a study on yellow fever vaccine responses in identical twins.

The specimen sequenced was PBMCs. The receptors originated from a woman aged 18-35 years in good health. CDR3s include the opening cysteine and the closing phenylalanine or tryptophan. Fields, in order: D gene, V gene, clone size, CDR3 protein. D genes are given only for firm matches. Size is stated for part of the rows, as once, few or many counts, or as a class when the clone is expanded.

. | TRBV6-5 | few | CASSYSLPGRGPSTDTQYF
. | TRBV28 | . | CASRKWGTQYF
TRBD2 | TRBV15 | few | CATSRDWNSGRDYNEQFF
TRBD2 | TRBV2 | . | CASQGGRADYNEQFF
TRBD1 | TRBV28 | . | CASSYSGTGRTEAFF
. | TRBV7-9 | few | CATEQRDTPYEQYF
TRBD2 | TRBV7-8 | many | CASSLGVAGKKDTQYF
. | TRBV6-2/TRBV6-3 | . | CASSYGVVQDNEQFF
. | TRBV2 | . | CASKASHSTDTQYF
. | TRBV27 | few | CASSTRGKGEAFF
. | TRBV5-1 | . | CASSSRTWADTQYF
. | TRBV13 | . | CASRKVGGNEQFF
TRBD2 | TRBV11-1 | . | CASSFTFSGAGGFNEQFF
TRBD2 | TRBV7-9 | few | CASSFLSGANTGELFF
TRBD2 | TRBV6-2/TRBV6-3 | . | CASSYVAGRSYEQYF
TRBD2 | TRBV20-1 | . | CSASILAGGQYF
. | TRBV5-1 | many | CASSPTTGGALGYTF
TRBD1 | TRBV2 | few | CASSYTTGRQTQYF
. | TRBV3-1 | many | CASSQKGERAF
TRBD2 | TRBV18 | . | CASSPPRLAGNTDTQYF
TRBD1 | TRBV7-3 | . | CASSLTGGTGIEQFF
. | TRBV9 | few | CASSPDNGETLYYEQYF
TRBD1 | TRBV7-8 | few | CASSFDDRDLQETQYF
. | TRBV7-2 | many | CASSLDGRSYNEQFF
. | TRBV19 | few | CASSIGDLGTEAFF
. | TRBV10-1 | few | CASSGNGQVGETQYF
. | TRBV4-2 | . | CASSQDHPGSLNTGELFF
TRBD2 | TRBV12-3/TRBV12-4 | few | CASSFLAGVGNEQFF
TRBD1 | TRBV14 | many | CASSYRGGGYTF
. | TRBV20-1 | . | CSARLGAGELFF
TRBD2 | TRBV7-9 | few | CASSPGGGGASYEQYF
. | TRBV29-1 | many | CSVPDSLKNEQFF
TRBD2 | TRBV20-1 | . | CSARPSGAPSYEQYF
. | TRBV6-1 | few | CASRVPGLSTDTQYF
. | TRBV15 | many | CATTKRGEQFF
. | TRBV7-9 | . | CASSLERNSPLHF
. | TRBV3-1 | few | CASSQARGSRYEQYF
TRBD2 | TRBV27 | few | CASSQLGLANRETQYF
. | TRBV18 | . | CASSPTGSHEQYF
. | TRBV28 | few | CASSRRDPGRGEQFF
. | TRBV5-1 | few | CASSSQGAGGTDTQYF
TRBD1 | TRBV3-1 | few | CASSRDRGQEQYF
. | TRBV28 | . | CASTRQLQETQYF
. | TRBV4-3 | . | CASSHRVGSTDTQYF
TRBD1 | TRBV4-2 | many | CASSQAAGQGRSPLHF
TRBD2 | TRBV7-2 | few | CASRPAGASYEQYF
. | TRBV10-3 | many | CAISLGTGKETQYF
TRBD2 | TRBV28 | . | CASSVPRGGTDTQYF
TRBD1 | TRBV10-2 | few | CASSEIRQGSGEQFF
TRBD1 | TRBV29-1 | few | CSGRTGGYEQYF
TRBD2 | TRBV6-1 | few | CASSRGTSGKSTDTQYF
TRBD2 | TRBV7-9 | . | CASSLRLAGDPLEQYF
. | TRBV6-6 | . | CASSYDADTQYF